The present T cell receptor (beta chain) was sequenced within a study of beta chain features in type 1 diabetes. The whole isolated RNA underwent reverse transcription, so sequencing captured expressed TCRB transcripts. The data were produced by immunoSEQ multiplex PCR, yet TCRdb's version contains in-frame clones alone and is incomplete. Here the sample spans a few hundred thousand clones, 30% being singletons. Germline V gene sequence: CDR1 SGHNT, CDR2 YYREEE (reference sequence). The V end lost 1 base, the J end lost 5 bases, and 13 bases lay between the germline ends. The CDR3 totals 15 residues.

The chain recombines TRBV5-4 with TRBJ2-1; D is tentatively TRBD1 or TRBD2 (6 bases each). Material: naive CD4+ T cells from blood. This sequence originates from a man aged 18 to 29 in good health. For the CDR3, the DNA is TGTGCCAGCAGCTTGATCCAGGGGACTCACAATGAGCAGTTCTTC. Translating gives CASSLIQGTHNEQFF.